This T cell receptor beta chain was sequenced for a study of blood T cell repertoires in COVID-19. Measured with immunoSEQ multiplex PCR; TCRdb has only the in-frame clones, and not every one. The repertoire holds some 160,000 clones, about 90% seen once, with 4% in the top ten. This CDR3 has 18 amino acids. From germline, CDR1 is SGHRS and CDR2 YFSETQ. Losses at the gene ends were 3 bases for V and 0 bases for J; bases not matched to a gene: 7. The sample taken for sequencing was peripheral blood. The clonotype originates from a woman in her sixties or seventies with acute or convalescent COVID-19. The gene calls are TRBV5-1 and TRBJ1-6, with 9 bases matching TRBD1. CDR3: CASSWGDRDASYNSPLHF. The CDR3 nucleotides read TGCGCCAGCAGCTGGGGGGACAGGGACGCCTCCTATAATTCACCCCTCCACTTT.